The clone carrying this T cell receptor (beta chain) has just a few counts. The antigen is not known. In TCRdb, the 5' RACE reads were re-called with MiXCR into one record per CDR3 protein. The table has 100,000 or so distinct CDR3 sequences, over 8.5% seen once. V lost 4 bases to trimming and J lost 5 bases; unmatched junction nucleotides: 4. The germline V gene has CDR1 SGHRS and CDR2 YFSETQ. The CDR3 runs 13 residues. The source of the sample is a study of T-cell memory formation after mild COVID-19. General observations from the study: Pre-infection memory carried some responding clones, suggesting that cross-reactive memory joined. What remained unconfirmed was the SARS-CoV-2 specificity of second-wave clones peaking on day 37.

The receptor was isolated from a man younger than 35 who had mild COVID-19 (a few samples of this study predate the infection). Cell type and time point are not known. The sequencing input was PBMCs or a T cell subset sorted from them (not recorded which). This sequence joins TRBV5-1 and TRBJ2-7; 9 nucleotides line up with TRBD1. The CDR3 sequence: CASSVDRGDEQYF. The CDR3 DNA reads TGCGCCAGCAGCGTGGACAGGGGCGACGAGCAGTACTTC.